This T cell receptor (beta chain) was found in a study of human CD8 memory T cell subsets. Frequency places this clonotype as medium-sized. Antigen unknown. It was UMI-labeled 5' RACE by which the TCR beta libraries were made. TCRdb derives one entry per CDR3 protein from the 5' RACE reads, leaving out DNA. Its table records around 11,000 distinct CDR3 sequences. Whole-study findings and limits: Effector memory subsets were less diverse than the similarly diverse stem-like memory and precursor exhausted subsets.

The CDR3 is 14 amino acids. Germline V gene sequence: CDR1 SGHRS, CDR2 YFSETQ. This clonotype was sampled from a human donor in good health. The specimen sequenced was CD8+ T cells from PBMCs. The rearrangement uses TRBV5-1 and TRBJ2-5; there is no DNA to check the TCRdb D call of TRBD1. CDR3 loop: CASSLLQGEETQYF.